These 29 T cell receptor beta chains were sequenced from one sample in a study of blood T cell repertoires in COVID-19. Method: immunoSEQ multiplex PCR; TCRdb's copy keeps in-frame clones and lacks some. The sample has around 32,000 clones, about 90% seen once. The sample taken for sequencing was peripheral blood. The receptors shown here come from a man between 70 and 80 years old with active or convalescent COVID-19.

This sequence joins TRBV23-1 and TRBJ1-1, with unresolved D. TRBV23-1 is an ORF for which the function is uncertain. V was shortened by 10 bases and J by 1 base, with 22 bases between the two germline ends. The CDR3 contains 16 residues. The CDR3 DNA reads TGCGCCACATCGGGAGCTCATTGTACGTCGAACACTGAAGCTTTCTTT. Its translation: CATSGAHCTSNTEAFF.

V gene TRBV28 combines with J gene TRBJ1-2, with D uncertain. Per the germline V gene, CDR1 is MDHEN and CDR2 is SYDVKM. Trimming left V 4 bases short and J 4 bases short, with 7 bases between. The CDR3 totals 12 residues. The CDR3 is CASSSFSYGYTF. DNA for the CDR3: TGTGCCAGCAGTTCTTTCAGCTATGGCTACACCTTC.

The chain joins TRBV18 to TRBJ1-1; possibly TRBD1 for D (5 bases). Germline V gives CDR1 KGHSH, CDR2 LQKENI. The CDR3 runs 15 residues. V shed 3 bases and J shed 4 bases, with 15 bases lying between them. The CDR3 is CASSPLQGKGTEAFF. As DNA, the CDR3 is TGTGCCAGCTCACCGCTGCAGGGAAAAGGCACTGAAGCTTTCTTT.

CDR3 DNA sequence: TGTGCCAGCAGTTTAGCCCACGGACAGGGTGGAGGCTACACCTTC. Residues: CASSLAHGQGGGYTF. The J gene is TRBJ1-2, the V gene TRBV28, with TRBD1 identical over 8 bases. Trimming removed 2 bases from V and 8 bases from J; junction bases left unmatched: 10. The CDR3 loop spans 15 amino acids. The germline V gene has CDR1 MDHEN and CDR2 SYDVKM.

J is TRBJ1-2 and V is TRBV9, with 7 bases aligning to TRBD1. This CDR3 is built from 14 residues. Per germline, CDR1 SGDLS and CDR2 YYNGEE. Trimming at V came to 3 bases and at J to 8 bases, leaving 10 bases not matched to a gene. As DNA, the CDR3 is TGTGCCAGCAGCGCCAACAGGGGCCAGGAGGGCTACACCTTC. It specifies CASSANRGQEGYTF.

The V call is TRBV5-1, the J call TRBJ1-2; a weak D match, TRBD1 (6 bases). V lost 3 bases and J lost 3, with 12 bases in between. This CDR3 comprises 14 residues. In germline, CDR1 is SGHRS, CDR2 YFSETQ. CDR3 in amino acids: CASSSDSAHYGYTF. The CDR3 nucleotides are TGCGCCAGCAGCTCGGACAGCGCTCACTATGGCTACACCTTC.

The V and J genes are TRBV12-3 or TRBV12-4 and TRBJ1-4, with D unresolved. There are 13 residues in the CDR3. Trimming stripped 4 bases from V and 4 bases from J, with 7 bases between. CDR3 nucleotides: TGTGCCAGCAGTTCAACCAGTAATGAAAAACTGTTTTTT. Protein product: CASSSTSNEKLFF.

The chain joins TRBV6-2 or TRBV6-3 to TRBJ2-2, with D unresolved. The CDR3 length is 13 residues. Germline V gives CDR1 MNHEY, CDR2 SVGEGT. The V end was cut by 6 bases, the J end by 3 bases, with 8 bases between. CDR3 bases: TGTGCCAGCAGCCCAAGAGACACCGGGGAGCTGTTTTTT. It specifies CASSPRDTGELFF.

V gene TRBV21-1 combines with J gene TRBJ1-2; the table's D call, TRBD1, was not checked against the DNA. TRBV21-1 is a pseudogene. The CDR3 covers 15 residues. CDR3 DNA sequence: TGTGCCAGCAGCAAAGCGAGGGGGCGGAGGGATGGCTACACCTTC. Protein product: CASSKARGRRDGYTF.

This clone was observed once. The chain has TRBV10-3 and TRBJ2-1, with 7 bases lining up with TRBD2. CDR1 and CDR2 from the germline V gene are ENHRY and SYGVKD. V shed 0 bases, J shed 6 bases, and the junction held 5 bases outside the gene matches. This CDR3 is 15 amino acids long. The CDR3 coding sequence is TGTGCCATCAGTGAGTCGGGGGGGGATTTCAATGAGCAGTTCTTC. This sequence encodes CAISESGGDFNEQFF.

The chain has TRBV28 and TRBJ2-1; 9 nucleotides agree with TRBD2. V dropped 7 bases and J dropped 2; count of bases not matched to a gene: 9. The CDR3 extends over 16 amino acids. The germline CDR1 and CDR2 sequences are MDHEN and SYDVKM. The CDR3 DNA follows: TGTGCCAGCACCAGCCTTAGCGGGGGAACCTACAATGAGCAGTTCTTC. It yields the protein CASTSLSGGTYNEQFF.

The CDR3 DNA sequence: TGTGCCAGCAGCCGACTAGCCCAGACCCAGTACTTC. Translation gives CASSRLAQTQYF. The chain carries TRBV7-9 and TRBJ2-5; 7 bases agree with TRBD2. CDR3 length: 12 amino acids. Germline V lookup: CDR1 SEHNR, CDR2 FQNEAQ (reference sequence). J gave up 6 bases and V 5 bases, and 3 bases lay outside the gene matches.

As DNA, the CDR3 is TGTGCCAGCAGACCTCCGGGACTAGCGGCTTACAATGAGCAGTTCTTC. It is translated as CASRPPGLAAYNEQFF. V and J are TRBV28 and TRBJ2-1, with 11 bases that match TRBD2. The length of the CDR3 is 16 residues. The ends lost 6 bases at V and 4 bases at J; junction bases unmatched: 8. Germline CDR1 MDHEN, CDR2 SYDVKM.

The chain joins TRBV18 to TRBJ2-5, with TRBD2 matching 9 bases. The CDR3 sequence is 17 residues long. Germline V lookup: CDR1 KGHSH, CDR2 LQKENI. V was clipped by 4 bases and J by 5 bases; unmatched bases: 14. Here the CDR3 reads CASSLLGVAGVLETQYF. The CDR3 DNA reads TGTGCCAGCTCACTGCTAGGTGTAGCGGGAGTCCTTGAGACCCAGTACTTC.

The chain joins TRBV7-9 to TRBJ2-6, with D possibly matching TRBD2 (6 bases). CDR1 is SEHNR, CDR2 FQNEAQ, per germline (reference sequence). The CDR3 runs 14 residues. Trimming stripped 4 bases from V and 11 bases from J, with 15 bases between. The DNA for the CDR3 is TGTGCCAGCAGCTGGACCGCGGGGCCTCACGTCCTGACTTTC. It codes for CASSWTAGPHVLTF.

V is TRBV24-1 and J is TRBJ1-5; D unresolved. This CDR3 contains 13 residues. Germline V CDR1 and CDR2: KGHDR, SFDVKD. Trimming removed 6 bases from V and 4 bases from J, with 9 bases in between. Here the CDR3 reads CATSRSGNQPQHF. As DNA, the CDR3 is TGTGCCACCAGTCGATCGGGGAATCAGCCCCAGCATTTT.

This chain uses TRBV21-1 with TRBJ1-3. TRBV21-1 is described as a pseudogene. There are 13 residues in the CDR3. CDR3 region: CASSKVGEDTIYF. The CDR3 region has the DNA TGTGCCAGCAGCAAAGTGGGGGAGGACACCATATATTTT.

The rearrangement uses TRBV28 and TRBJ1-4; D is perhaps TRBD1 (6 bases). Trimming removed 2 bases from V and 5 bases from J, with 12 bases in between. The CDR3 covers 15 residues. Germline V gives CDR1 MDHEN, CDR2 SYDVKM. The CDR3 is CASSLGAGVNEKLFF. The CDR3 DNA follows: TGTGCCAGCAGTTTAGGGGCAGGGGTAAATGAAAAACTGTTTTTT.

This clone has just one count. This chain joins TRBV9 and TRBJ2-1, with 9 bases that match TRBD2. J was trimmed by 2 bases and V by 4 bases; bases with no gene match: 7. The V gene's germline CDR1 is SGDLS and CDR2 YYNGEE. The CDR3 covers 16 residues. The CDR3 bases are TGTGCCAGCAGCTGGGTAGGCGGGGGGGCCTACAATGAGCAGTTCTTC. The encoded protein is CASSWVGGGAYNEQFF.

This chain links TRBV6-6 with TRBJ1-5; 12 bases agree with TRBD1. The CDR3 has 14 amino acids. Germline V gives CDR1 MNHNY, CDR2 SVGAGI (reference sequence). The V gene end was trimmed by 6 bases and the J gene end by 8 bases; junction bases not matched to a gene: 5. The CDR3 DNA is TGTGCCAGCAGGCCCGGGACAGGGGGCAAGCCCCAGCATTTT. Translation: CASRPGTGGKPQHF.

V gene TRBV10-2 combines with J gene TRBJ1-1; D is ambiguous. CDR1 and CDR2 from the germline V gene are WSHSY and SAAADI. The V and J ends lost 5 bases and 1 base respectively, with 11 bases between them. This CDR3 is 14 amino acids long. CDR3: CASSFDSSNTEAFF. The CDR3 DNA follows: TGCGCCAGCAGTTTTGACTCCTCGAACACTGAAGCTTTCTTT.

V gene TRBV6-2 or TRBV6-3 combines with J gene TRBJ1-2, with D tentatively TRBD1 (5 bases). Trimming cost V 5 bases and J 5 bases, with 9 bases left between them. The CDR3 totals 12 residues. CDR1 and CDR2 (germline): MNHEY, SVGEGT. The CDR3 region is CASSLQGYGYTF. DNA for the CDR3: TGTGCCAGCAGTCTGCAGGGTTATGGCTACACCTTC.

The gene calls are TRBV19 and TRBJ2-3; 16 bases agree with TRBD2. Trimming cost V 3 bases and J 6 bases; bases outside gene matches: 6. The CDR3 is 17 amino acids. Germline values: CDR1 LNHDA, CDR2 SQIVND (reference sequence). The CDR3 sequence: CASSMGTSGRALDTQYF. The CDR3 nucleotides read TGTGCCAGTAGTATGGGGACTAGCGGGAGGGCCCTGGATACGCAGTATTTT.

This chain joins TRBV28 and TRBJ1-1, with 10 bases lining up with TRBD1. V shed 8 bases, J shed 4 bases, and the junction held 16 bases outside the gene matches. The CDR3 is 17 residues long. The germline CDR1 and CDR2 sequences are MDHEN and SYDVKM. CDR3: CASGSHPGTGEGTEAFF. CDR3 bases: TGTGCCAGCGGATCGCATCCCGGGACAGGGGAGGGCACTGAAGCTTTCTTT.

The chain couples TRBV19 to TRBJ1-1; D is uncertain. CDR1 is LNHDA, CDR2 SQIVND, per germline (reference sequence). The CDR3 has 13 residues. Deletions cut 6 bases from V and 3 bases from J, with 11 bases between. The CDR3 is CASRLDLYTEAFF. The CDR3 DNA reads as TGTGCCAGTAGATTGGACTTATACACTGAAGCTTTCTTT. The whole variable domain, remainder taken from reference TRBV19 and TRBJ1-1, is DGGITQSPKYLFRKEGQNVTLSCEQNLNHDAMYWYRQDPGQGLRLIYYSQIVNDFQKGDIAEGYSVSREKKESFPLTVTSAQKNPTAFYLCASRLDLYTEAFFGQGTRLTVV.

The chain uses TRBV9 and TRBJ2-1, with TRBD1 identical over 9 bases. In germline, CDR1 is SGDLS, CDR2 YYNGEE. V shed 2 bases and J 4 bases; nucleotides not matched to a gene: 4. The CDR3 is 15 amino acids. CDR3 loop: CASSVDRGIYNEQFF. The DNA for the CDR3 is TGTGCCAGCAGCGTGGACAGGGGCATTTACAATGAGCAGTTCTTC. Drawing the rest from reference TRBV9 and TRBJ2-1, the complete variable domain is DSGVTQTPKHLITATGQRVTLRCSPRSGDLSVYWYQQSLDQGLQFLIQYYNGEERAKGNILERFSAQQFPDLHSELNLSSLELGDSALYFCASSVDRGIYNEQFFGPGTRLTVL.

The rearrangement joins TRBV30 to TRBJ1-2, with D unclear. The ends were cut back, 4 bases at V and 8 bases at J, with 11 bases in the middle. The CDR3 extends over 11 amino acids. Per the germline V gene, CDR1 is GTSNPN and CDR2 is SVGIG (reference sequence). In DNA form, the CDR3 reads TGTGCCTGGATCGGACTCGGGGGCTACACCTTC. Translation: CAWIGLGGYTF.

This chain connects TRBV20-1 to TRBJ1-4; D is possibly TRBD1 (5 bases). Germline values: CDR1 DFQATT, CDR2 SNEGSKA (reference sequence). The CDR3 has 12 amino acids. V lost 3 bases, J lost 7 bases, and 9 bases lay in between. The CDR3 loop is CSASTRAEKLFF. The CDR3 DNA follows: TGCAGTGCTAGTACCAGGGCTGAAAAACTGTTTTTT.

The chain uses TRBV6-1 and TRBJ2-1; possible D gene TRBD1, 5 bases. From germline, CDR1 is MNHNS and CDR2 SASEGT. The CDR3 loop spans 13 amino acids. The V end was cut by 1 base, the J end by 10 bases, with 11 bases between. CDR3 coding DNA: TGTGCCAGCAGTGAAGGGAAGACAGTAGAGCAGTTCTTC. As protein: CASSEGKTVEQFF.